This section outlines one TCR beta chain sequence together with its context. Antigen: not known. These data originate in a study of T-cell reconstitution after alpha-beta-depleted transplantation in children. V shed 5 bases and J shed 3 bases, with 15 bases lying between them. The germline V gene has CDR1 SEHNR and CDR2 FQNEAQ (reference sequence). The CDR3 loop spans 15 amino acids. Unique molecular identifiers were used to barcode this TCRbeta library. From the PCR reads, TCRdb called clonotypes with MiXCR, one entry per CDR3 protein. Seen here are fewer than 500,000 distinct CDR3 sequences, 43% observed once, and the top ten hold 27%. Study-wide points: Hyperexpanded clones declined; after one year, newly produced T cells mostly supplied diversity. It was surviving recipient T cells and thymic progenitors that gave some patients high TCRbeta diversity at day 60. As was reported, about two months after transplant, alpha-beta T cells came from several hundred expanded graft clones.

The chain is built from TRBV7-9 and TRBJ2-3; TRBD1 or TRBD2 may be the D gene (5 bases each). The sequenced sample was PBMCs, obtained before TCRalphabeta/CD19-depleted stem cell transplant. This sequence originates from a girl aged 2 to 10 with aplastic anemia, due to receive a stem cell transplant. The CDR3 DNA sequence: TGTGCCAGCAGCCCCTGGGGGAGAGGAACAGATACGCAGTATTTT. This gives the protein CASSPWGRGTDTQYF.